Presented here are 13 T cell receptor beta chains from one specimen sequenced in a study of blood T cell repertoires in COVID-19. The method was immunoSEQ multiplex PCR; TCRdb's version includes in-frame clones alone and lacks a portion of them. There are about 220,000 clones in the sample; roughly 80% occur only once, and roughly 1.3% lies in the top ten. The sample consisted of PBMCs or T cells enriched from blood (not recorded which). The receptors were sampled from a woman between 35 and 50 years old with acute COVID-19.

This chain uses TRBV20-1 with TRBJ1-3; D uncertain. Germline lookup yields CDR1 DFQATT and CDR2 SNEGSKA (reference sequence). Trimming stripped 3 bases from V and 0 bases from J, with 9 bases between. This CDR3 has 14 residues. The CDR3 sequence is CSASYIPSGNTIYF. In DNA, the CDR3 is TGCAGTGCTAGTTACATTCCCTCTGGAAACACCATATATTTT.

This rearrangement joins TRBV4-1 to TRBJ2-7, with D possibly being TRBD1 (6 bases). Trimming stripped 4 bases from V and 0 bases from J, with 13 bases between. The CDR3 runs 15 residues. CDR1 and CDR2 (germline): MGHRA, YSYEKL. Here the CDR3 reads CASSPDRTLSYEQYF. The CDR3 coding sequence is TGCGCCAGCAGCCCCGACAGGACCCTCTCCTACGAGCAGTACTTC.

This chain connects TRBV5-4 to TRBJ1-1; possible D gene TRBD1, 6 bases. V lost 2 bases and J lost 2, with 10 bases in between. There are 14 residues in the CDR3. Per germline, CDR1 SGHNT and CDR2 YYREEE (reference sequence). The CDR3 nucleotides read TGTGCCAGCAGCTTAAAGGGGGTCAACACTGAAGCTTTCTTT. Protein sequence: CASSLKGVNTEAFF.

The chain has TRBV6-1 and TRBJ2-3, with 12 bases lining up with TRBD2. In germline, CDR1 is MNHNS, CDR2 SASEGT. V shed 3 bases and J 1 base; nucleotides not matched to a gene: 14. The CDR3 contains 20 residues. CDR3 bases: TGTGCCAGCAGTGAGGGTAGACTAGCGGGAGCCTGGTACCGCACAGATACGCAGTATTTT. This encodes CASSEGRLAGAWYRTDTQYF.

V gene TRBV1 combines with J gene TRBJ1-3; TRBD1, the D gene given by the table, was not confirmed from the DNA. TRBV1 is a documented pseudogene. The CDR3 sequence is 14 residues long. The CDR3 spells CTPLRGLSGNTIYF. The CDR3 coding sequence is TGCACGCCCTTAAGGGGCCTCTCTGGAAACACCATATATTTT.

V and J are TRBV15 and TRBJ1-4; 11 bases fit TRBD1. CDR1 is LNHNV, CDR2 YYDKDF, per germline (reference sequence). With 0 bases clipped from V and 8 bases from J, the junction kept 8 bases outside the gene matches. The length of the CDR3 is 17 residues. The CDR3 loop is CATSRDRGTGGREKLFF. The CDR3 region has the DNA TGTGCCACCAGCAGAGATCGAGGGACAGGGGGGAGAGAAAAACTGTTTTTT.

The CDR3 loop is CASSQDTRGTDTQYF. For the CDR3, the DNA is TGTGCCAGCAGCCAGGACACTCGTGGCACAGATACGCAGTATTTT. The J gene is TRBJ2-3, the V gene TRBV5-6; tentative D call: TRBD1 (5 bases). The CDR3 is made up of 15 amino acids. Between the trimmed V and J ends, which lost 4 bases and 1 base, there was a span of 13 bases. CDR1 is SGHDT and CDR2 is YYEEEE in the germline V gene.

J is TRBJ1-1 and V is TRBV2, with a tentative D call TRBD1 (5 bases). CDR3 size: 14 residues. Trimming shortened V by 5 bases and J by 0 bases, and 10 bases separated the two germline ends. Per germline, CDR1 SNHLY and CDR2 FYNNEI. CDR3 in DNA: TGTGCCAGCAGTTTACAGGCTATGAACACTGAAGCTTTCTTT. This gives the protein CASSLQAMNTEAFF.

V and J are TRBV4-1 and TRBJ2-1, with 8 bases aligning to TRBD1. Germline V lookup: CDR1 MGHRA, CDR2 YSYEKL. This CDR3 has 15 residues. V dropped 3 bases and J dropped 9; count of bases not matched to a gene: 10. This chain's CDR3 is CASSQDRVRAGEQFF. The CDR3 DNA sequence: TGCGCCAGCAGCCAGGACAGGGTCCGAGCGGGTGAGCAGTTCTTC.

This chain joins TRBV5-1 and TRBJ2-7; no clear D. This CDR3 region has 10 residues. Germline CDR1 SGHRS, CDR2 YFSETQ. V was clipped by 7 bases and J by 2 bases, with 4 bases between them. The CDR3 spells CASSTYEQYF. The CDR3 DNA is TGCGCCAGCTCTACCTACGAGCAGTACTTC.

The chain links TRBV27 to TRBJ1-5; 9 bases match TRBD1. This CDR3 comprises 17 residues. J gave up 7 bases and V 4 bases, and 14 bases lay outside the gene matches. The germline V gene encodes CDR1 MNHEY and CDR2 SMNVEV (reference sequence). Here the CDR3 reads CASSSTTSDRGKQPQHF. For the CDR3, the DNA is TGTGCCAGCAGTTCCACCACGTCGGACAGGGGAAAACAGCCCCAGCATTTT.

The genes are TRBV4-1 and TRBJ1-5; 7 positions match TRBD1. The germline V gene encodes CDR1 MGHRA and CDR2 YSYEKL. The CDR3 covers 14 residues. V lost 0 bases to trimming and J lost 8 bases; unmatched junction nucleotides: 4. The CDR3 bases are TGCGCCAGCAGCCAAGAAGGGGGCGGGGAGCCCCAGCATTTT. Amino acid sequence: CASSQEGGGEPQHF.

The chain employs TRBV4-1 and TRBJ2-3; D not resolved. This CDR3 is 15 amino acids long. CDR1 and CDR2 from the germline V gene are MGHRA and YSYEKL. V dropped 5 bases and J dropped 0 bases, with 12 bases sitting between them. CDR3 amino acids: CASSYGTASTDTQYF. Written as DNA, the CDR3 is TGCGCCAGCAGCTACGGTACAGCCAGCACAGATACGCAGTATTTT.